The T cell receptor (beta chain) described here comes from a study of PD-L1 blockade in urothelial cancer. Assay: immunoSEQ multiplex PCR; the TCRdb copy retains only in-frame clones and omits some. This sample has about 23,000 clones, with approximately 89% found just once. CDR3 size: 11 residues. The V and J ends lost 0 bases and 14 bases respectively, with 9 bases between them. Germline CDR1 is SGHDT and CDR2 is YYEEEE. As to time point: peripheral blood 6 weeks after treatment start. The rearrangement uses TRBV5-6 and TRBJ2-1; D remains unclear. Sample: PBMCs, taken around atezolizumab (anti-PD-L1) treatment. This receptor was identified in a woman aged 60-75 years with urothelial cancer. The CDR3 DNA follows: TGTGCCAGCAGCTTGGAGACTTCAGAGTTCTTC. Translated: CASSLETSEFF.